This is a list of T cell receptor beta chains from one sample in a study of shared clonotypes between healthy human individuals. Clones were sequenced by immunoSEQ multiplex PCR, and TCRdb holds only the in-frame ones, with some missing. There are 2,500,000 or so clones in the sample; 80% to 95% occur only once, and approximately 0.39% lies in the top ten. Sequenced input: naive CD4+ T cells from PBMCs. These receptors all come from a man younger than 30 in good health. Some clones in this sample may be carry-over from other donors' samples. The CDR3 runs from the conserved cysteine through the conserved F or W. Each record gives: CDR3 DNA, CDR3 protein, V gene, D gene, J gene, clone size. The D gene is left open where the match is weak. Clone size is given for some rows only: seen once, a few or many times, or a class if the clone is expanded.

TGCGCCAGCGCCGTTCAGGGTGCAGCAGATACGCAGTATTTT	CASAVQGAADTQYF	TRBV5-1	-	TRBJ2-3	-
TGTGCCAGCAGCTCGCATGCCCACTCCTACGAGCAGTACTTC	CASSSHAHSYEQYF	TRBV7-9	-	TRBJ2-7	once
TGTGCCAGCAGCCTCTTATACGGGAATGAGCAGTTCTTC	CASSLLYGNEQFF	TRBV7-2	-	TRBJ2-1	-
TGTGCCAGCAGTTCCACAGGGCGCTCCTACAATGAGCAGTTCTTC	CASSSTGRSYNEQFF	TRBV28	-	TRBJ2-1	-
TGCGCCAGCAGCTTCCACAGGGGATCGGACGAGCAGTACTTC	CASSFHRGSDEQYF	TRBV5-1	TRBD1	TRBJ2-7	-
TGTGCCTGGTCACAGCAAGAGACCCAGTACTTC	CAWSQQETQYF	TRBV30	-	TRBJ2-5	-
TGTGCCAGCAGCTTTACCCCTTTCAACGAGCAGTACTTC	CASSFTPFNEQYF	TRBV7-9	-	TRBJ2-7	-
TGTGCCTGGAGTGTACTGAACAATCAGCCCCAGCATTTT	CAWSVLNNQPQHF	TRBV30	-	TRBJ1-5	few
TGTGCCAGCATCTCGATAGCGGGAGGGCCATCGGAGCAGTACTTC	CASISIAGGPSEQYF	TRBV28	TRBD2	TRBJ2-7	-
TGCGCCAGCAGTGATTGGACTCCCGGTCCCTACGAGCAGTACTTC	CASSDWTPGPYEQYF	TRBV10-1	-	TRBJ2-7	-
TGTGCCAGCAGTCCCTTGGGACAGGGGGCCCCAGCGGATCAGCCCCAGCATTTT	CASSPLGQGAPADQPQHF	TRBV28	TRBD1	TRBJ1-5	-
TGCAGCGTGCAAACCGGGACAGGTCCCTACGAGCAGTACTTC	CSVQTGTGPYEQYF	TRBV29-1	TRBD1	TRBJ2-7	-
TGCAGCGTCGAAACCCTGCTTGCGGGGGGAGCTTTCTTT	CSVETLLAGGAFF	TRBV29-1	-	TRBJ1-1	once
TGTGCCAGCAGCTTATTAGGGGTGCGGGGTGGTTCACACAATGAGCAGTTCTTC	CASSLLGVRGGSHNEQFF	TRBV7-2	-	TRBJ2-1	-
TGTGCCATCAGTGGGGGACCGACCTACACTGAAGCTTTCTTT	CAISGGPTYTEAFF	TRBV10-3	-	TRBJ1-1	-
TGTGCCAGCCCTCCGGGACAGGGGGCAAAGCTTAACGAGCAGTACTTC	CASPPGQGAKLNEQYF	TRBV7-9	TRBD1	TRBJ2-7	-
TGTGCCAGCAGCTTATTAACAGGGGACCTCACAGATACGCAGTATTTT	CASSLLTGDLTDTQYF	TRBV7-2	TRBD1	TRBJ2-3	-
TGTGCCTGGAGTGTAGGGGCGCAGGGGCACTACACCTTC	CAWSVGAQGHYTF	TRBV30	-	TRBJ1-2	-
TGTGCCAGCAGCCAAGCGGATTCCAGCACAGATACGCAGTATTTT	CASSQADSSTDTQYF	TRBV4-2	-	TRBJ2-3	-
TGTGCCAGCAGCCCTTTGACGGTGGAGACCCAGTACTTC	CASSPLTVETQYF	TRBV7-6	-	TRBJ2-5	-
TGCGCCAGCAGCGACAGGGGGCTCTCCTACGAGCAGTACTTC	CASSDRGLSYEQYF	TRBV5-1	TRBD1	TRBJ2-7	-
TGTGCCAGCAGCGTAGGAGACAGGGTGGACACCGGGGAGCTGTTTTTT	CASSVGDRVDTGELFF	TRBV9	TRBD1	TRBJ2-2	-
TGCAGCGTTGGGACAGCATCCTTCTACGAGCAGTACTTC	CSVGTASFYEQYF	TRBV29-1	-	TRBJ2-7	-
TGTGCCAGCAGTTCGACCCGGGCTACTAATGAAAAACTGTTTTTT	CASSSTRATNEKLFF	TRBV6-6	-	TRBJ1-4	-
TGTGCCAGCTCGTCTGTGATCCCTATGAGTGAGCAGTACTTC	CASSSVIPMSEQYF	TRBV18	-	TRBJ2-7	-
TGTGCCAGCAGTCCTAGAGACAGGGCGAATGAGCAGTTCTTC	CASSPRDRANEQFF	TRBV28	TRBD1	TRBJ2-1	-
TGTGCCAGCACCGAGGGGTACAGGGTTACGGACATTCAGTACTTC	CASTEGYRVTDIQYF	TRBV11-1	-	TRBJ2-4	-
TGTGCCAGCAGTGGATCCCCAAGGGTCCTTGGCAATGAGCAGTTCTTC	CASSGSPRVLGNEQFF	TRBV25-1	-	TRBJ2-1	once
TGCAGTGCTAGCGGGTACGAGCAGTACTTC	CSASGYEQYF	TRBV20-1	-	TRBJ2-7	-
TGTGCCAGCAGCTTGGTTGTTAGCGTCAATGAGCAGTTCTTC	CASSLVVSVNEQFF	TRBV5-4	-	TRBJ2-1	-
TGCAGTGCTCCGGAGCCAGATACGCAGTATTTT	CSAPEPDTQYF	TRBV20-1	-	TRBJ2-3	-
TGCGCCAGCAGCCGGACGGGACTAGCGGGAGAGGGCACAGATACGCAGTATTTT	CASSRTGLAGEGTDTQYF	TRBV5-1	TRBD2	TRBJ2-3	once
TGTGCCAGCTCACCATTCGGCGGTCTGGCCAAAAACATTCAGTACTTC	CASSPFGGLAKNIQYF	TRBV18	-	TRBJ2-4	-